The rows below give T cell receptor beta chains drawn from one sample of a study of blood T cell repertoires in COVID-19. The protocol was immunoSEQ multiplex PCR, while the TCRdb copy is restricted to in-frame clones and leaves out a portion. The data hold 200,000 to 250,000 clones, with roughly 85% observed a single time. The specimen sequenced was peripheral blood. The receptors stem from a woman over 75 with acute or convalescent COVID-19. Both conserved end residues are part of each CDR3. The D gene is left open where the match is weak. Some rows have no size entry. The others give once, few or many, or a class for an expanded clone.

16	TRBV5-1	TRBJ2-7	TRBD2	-	TGCGCCAGCAGCTCGAGGACTAGCGGGGCCGCCTACGAGCAGTACTTC	CASSSRTSGAAYEQYF
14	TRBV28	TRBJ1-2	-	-	TGTGCCAGCAGTTTGGCCAGGACTAACTATGGCTACACCTTC	CASSLARTNYGYTF
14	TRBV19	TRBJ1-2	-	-	TGTGCCAGTAGTGAAGAGGGAGGGCGTTATGGCTACACCTTC	CASSEEGGRYGYTF
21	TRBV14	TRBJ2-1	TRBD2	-	TGTGCCAGCAGTAACACACCGGGACTAGCGGGGGGTCAGAGCTCCTACAATGAGCAGTTCTTC	CASSNTPGLAGGQSSYNEQFF
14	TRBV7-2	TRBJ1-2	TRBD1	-	TGTGCCAGCAGCTACGGGACAGGGAGCTATGGCTACACCTTC	CASSYGTGSYGYTF
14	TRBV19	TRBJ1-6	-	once	TGTGCCAGTAGGGGCGGGGACCCTCTTTCACCCCTCCACTTT	CASRGGDPLSPLHF
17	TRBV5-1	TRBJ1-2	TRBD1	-	TGCGCCAGCAGCTTCGGGGCCGACAGGGGTAATAACTATGGCTACACCTTC	CASSFGADRGNNYGYTF
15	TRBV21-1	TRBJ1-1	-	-	TGTGCCAGCAGCAAAGAAACGACAGCGAACACTGAAGCTTTCTTT	CASSKETTANTEAFF
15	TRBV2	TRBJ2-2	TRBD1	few	TGTGCCAGCAGGGGACAGGGTATGAACACCGGGGAGCTGTTTTTT	CASRGQGMNTGELFF
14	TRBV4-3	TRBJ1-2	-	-	TGCGCCAGCAGCTCCTATCCCACCAACTATGGCTACACCTTC	CASSSYPTNYGYTF
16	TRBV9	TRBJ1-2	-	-	TGTGCCAGCAGCGTAGGTAGCCCCCTGCATACGTATGGCTACACCTTC	CASSVGSPLHTYGYTF
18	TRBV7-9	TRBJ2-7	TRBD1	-	TGTGCCAGCAGCTTAGCTTCCTATGGGACAGGGGGCCAGTACGAGCAGTACTTC	CASSLASYGTGGQYEQYF
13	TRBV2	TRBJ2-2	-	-	TGTGCCAGCAGTCCACAGAACACCGGGGAGCTGTTTTTT	CASSPQNTGELFF
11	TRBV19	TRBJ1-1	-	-	TGTGCCAGTAGTGGAGACACTGAAGCTTTCTTT	CASSGDTEAFF
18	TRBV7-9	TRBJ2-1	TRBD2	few	TGTGCCAGCAGCTTCGGGTGGGGGACTAGCCCAGGAGGGAATGAGCAGTTCTTC	CASSFGWGTSPGGNEQFF
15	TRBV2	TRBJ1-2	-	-	TGTGCCAGCAGTGTCGGGGGAACCTTTAACTATGGCTACACCTTC	CASSVGGTFNYGYTF
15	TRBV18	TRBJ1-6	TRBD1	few	TGTGCCAGCTCACCTTTGACAGGGGTAAATTCACCCCTCCACTTT	CASSPLTGVNSPLHF
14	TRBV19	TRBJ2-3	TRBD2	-	TGTGCCAGGGGAGGACTAGCGAGGAGCGATACGCAGTATTTT	CARGGLARSDTQYF
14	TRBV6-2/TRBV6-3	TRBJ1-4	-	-	TGTGCCAGCAGTTACCCCCAACGGAATGAAAAACTGTTTTTT	CASSYPQRNEKLFF
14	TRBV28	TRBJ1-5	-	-	TGTGCCAGCAGTTTGTGGAGGGAGGATCAGCCCCAGCATTTT	CASSLWREDQPQHF
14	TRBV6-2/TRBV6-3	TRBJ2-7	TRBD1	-	TGTGCCAGCAGCAAGGGACAGGGGGCCTACGAGCAGTACTTC	CASSKGQGAYEQYF
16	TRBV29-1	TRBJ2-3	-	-	TGCAGCGTTGAAATACTGGGGGGAGGTGGCACAGATACGCAGTATTTT	CSVEILGGGGTDTQYF
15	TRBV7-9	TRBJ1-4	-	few	TGTGCCAGCAGCCCTGTCGCGGGGCTCGGGGAAAAACTGTTTTTT	CASSPVAGLGEKLFF
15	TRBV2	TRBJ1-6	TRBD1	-	TGTGCCAGCACCCTTCAAACAGGGGTTAATTCACCCCTCCACTTT	CASTLQTGVNSPLHF
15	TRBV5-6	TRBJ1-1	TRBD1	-	TGTGCCAGCAGCGCGAGACAGGGATGGTACACTGAAGCTTTCTTT	CASSARQGWYTEAFF
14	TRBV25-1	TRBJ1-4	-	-	TGTGCCAGCAGTGTTACAGGGATGAGTGAAAAACTGTTTTTT	CASSVTGMSEKLFF
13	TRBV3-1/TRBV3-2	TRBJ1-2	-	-	TGTGCCAGCAGCCAAGCCACAGGGAGTGGCTACACCTTC	CASSQATGSGYTF
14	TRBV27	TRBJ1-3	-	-	TGTGCCAGCAGTGCAGGGTTTTCTGGAAACACCATATATTTT	CASSAGFSGNTIYF
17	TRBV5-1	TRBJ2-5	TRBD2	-	TGCGCCAGCAGCCCCCGGGGGAGCGGGGGGGCCGGAGAGACCCAGTACTTC	CASSPRGSGGAGETQYF
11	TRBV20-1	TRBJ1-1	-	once	TGCAGTGCTAGGGTCGGCACTGAAGCTTTCTTT	CSARVGTEAFF
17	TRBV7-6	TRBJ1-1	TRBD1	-	TGTGCCAGCAGTCAAACCCCGGGACAGGGCCCGAACACTGAAGCTTTCTTT	CASSQTPGQGPNTEAFF
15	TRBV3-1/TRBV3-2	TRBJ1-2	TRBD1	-	TGTGCCAGCAGCCAAGAAGTGGGGACAGGGGTCGGCTACACCTTC	CASSQEVGTGVGYTF
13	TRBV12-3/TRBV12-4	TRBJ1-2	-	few	TGTGCCAGCAGTTTGGCAGTCAACTATGGCTACACCTTC	CASSLAVNYGYTF
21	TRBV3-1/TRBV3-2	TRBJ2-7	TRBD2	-	TGTGCCAGCAGCCCGGATTCGGGCCCTGGGACTAGCGGGGGGGCCTTCTACGAGCAGTACTTC	CASSPDSGPGTSGGAFYEQYF
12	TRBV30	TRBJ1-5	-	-	TGTGCCTGGAGCTCACGGGATCAGCCCCAGCATTTT	CAWSSRDQPQHF
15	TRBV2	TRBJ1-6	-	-	TGTGCCAGCATGGGTGACAGAGCCAATAATTCACCCCTCCACTTT	CASMGDRANNSPLHF
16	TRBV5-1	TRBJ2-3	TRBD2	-	TGCGCCAGCAGCATTAGCGGGGGGGCCTCGACAGATACGCAGTATTTT	CASSISGGASTDTQYF
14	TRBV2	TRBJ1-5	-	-	TGTGCCAGCACAGGGCTTTATAGCAATCAGCCCCAGCATTTT	CASTGLYSNQPQHF
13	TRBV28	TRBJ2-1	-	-	TGTGCCAGCAGTTTTATAGGGGCCGGCGAGCAGTTCTTC	CASSFIGAGEQFF
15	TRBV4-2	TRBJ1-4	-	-	TGTGCCAGCAGCCAGCAACACCAGAGAGGTGAAAAACTGTTTTTT	CASSQQHQRGEKLFF
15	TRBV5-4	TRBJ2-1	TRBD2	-	TGTGCCAGCAGCTTGGCGGGGGGGCCGAACCATGAGCAGTTCTTC	CASSLAGGPNHEQFF
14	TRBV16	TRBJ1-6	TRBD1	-	TGTGCCAGCAGCCCTCGACAGGGAAATTCACCCCTCCACTTT	CASSPRQGNSPLHF
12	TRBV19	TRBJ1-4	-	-	TGTGCCACGGGGGAGGGTCGCGAAAAACTGTTTTTT	CATGEGREKLFF
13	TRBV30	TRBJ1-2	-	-	TGTGCCTGGAGTCCGCCTTCGGGGAATGGCTACACCTTC	CAWSPPSGNGYTF
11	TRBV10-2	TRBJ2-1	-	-	TGCGCCAGCAGTCCGTACAATGAGCAGTTCTTC	CASSPYNEQFF
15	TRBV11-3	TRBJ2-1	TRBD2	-	TGTGCCAGCACACCGGGGGGGGACCCTTGGAGGGAGCAGTTCTTC	CASTPGGDPWREQFF
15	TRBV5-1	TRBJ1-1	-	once	TGCGCCAGCAGCACTACGGACAGAGGGGATGATAAAGCTTTCTTT	CASSTTDRGDDKAFF
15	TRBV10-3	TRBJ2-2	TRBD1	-	TGTGCCATCAGTGATGGACAGGGGGCATCCGGGGAGCTGTTTTTT	CAISDGQGASGELFF
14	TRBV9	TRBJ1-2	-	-	TGTGCCAGCAGCGCCCAGGTGGGGGCCAGCGGCTACACCTTC	CASSAQVGASGYTF
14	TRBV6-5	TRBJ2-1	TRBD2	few	TGTGCCAGCAGTCTAGCGGGGGCTTCCCGTGAGCAGTTCTTC	CASSLAGASREQFF